This T cell receptor (beta chain) was documented in a study of low-dose radiotherapy and immunotherapy resistance in tumors. Study summary: It was 1 Gy per fraction every two weeks that Cohort 2 received, adding up to 13 Gy over 26 weeks. For four cycles from cycle 1 day 1, patients took 300 mg oral aspirin daily.

TRAV- and TRBV-specific primers primed first-strand cDNA, covering alpha and beta chains. A constant-region primer paired with the V-primer adapter amplified TCRs over approximately 18 PCR cycles. In TCRdb, the reads were re-called with MiXCR into one record per CDR3 protein. The profile shows approximately 100,000 distinct CDR3 sequences, about 20% of them singletons. The CDR3 contains 14 residues. The V gene lost 5 bases and the J gene lost 2 bases, with 12 bases spanning the gap. Germline V gene sequence: CDR1 MDHEN, CDR2 SYDVKM. This sample's time point: after trial treatment. Treatment denoted: LDRT plus nivolumab, ipilimumab, low-dose cyclophosphamide and aspirin (RACIN trial). Donors were dosed with nivolumab and ipilimumab; they also received aspirin, low-dose cyclophosphamide and low-dose radiotherapy. Advanced solid tumors without tumor-infiltrating lymphocytes were required for inclusion.

This chain links TRBV28 with TRBJ1-1; tentatively, D is TRBD1 (5 bases). The origin of this receptor is a male donor with prostate cancer. Sequenced material: PBMCs, taken after low-dose radiotherapy plus immunotherapy. The CDR3 protein is CASSILRTNTEAFF. CDR3 sequence (DNA): TGTGCCAGCAGTATACTCAGGACAAACACTGAAGCTTTCTTT.